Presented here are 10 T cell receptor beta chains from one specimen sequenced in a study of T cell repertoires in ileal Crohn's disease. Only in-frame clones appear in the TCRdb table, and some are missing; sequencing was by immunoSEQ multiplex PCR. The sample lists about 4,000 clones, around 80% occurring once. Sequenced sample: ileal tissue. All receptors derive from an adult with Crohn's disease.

The CDR3 DNA sequence: TGTGCCAGCAGCACCGACAGGGGTACTGGAAACACCATATATTTT. Residues: CASSTDRGTGNTIYF. The gene calls are TRBV11-2 and TRBJ1-3; 8 bases map to TRBD1. CDR1 is SGHAT, CDR2 FQNNGV, per germline. Trimming took 5 bases from V and 2 from J; bases not matched to a gene: 5. The CDR3 length is 15 residues.

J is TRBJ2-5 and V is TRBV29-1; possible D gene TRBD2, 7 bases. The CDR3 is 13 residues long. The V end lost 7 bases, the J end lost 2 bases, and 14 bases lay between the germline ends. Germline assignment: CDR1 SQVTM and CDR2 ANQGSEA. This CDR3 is CSARKGGQETQYF. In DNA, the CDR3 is TGCAGCGCCCGGAAGGGGGGGCAAGAGACCCAGTACTTC.

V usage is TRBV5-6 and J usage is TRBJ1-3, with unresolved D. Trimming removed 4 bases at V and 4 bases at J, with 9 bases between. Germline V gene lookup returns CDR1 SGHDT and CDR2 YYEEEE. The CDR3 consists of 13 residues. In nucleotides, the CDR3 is TGTGCCAGCAGCGCGGGTGTCGGAAACACCATATATTTT. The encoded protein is CASSAGVGNTIYF. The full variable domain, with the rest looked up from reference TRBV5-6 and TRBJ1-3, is DAGVTQSPTHLIKTRGQQVTLRCSPKSGHDTVSWYQQALGQGPQFIFQYYEEEERQRGNFPDRFSGHQFPNYSSELNVNALLLGDSALYLCASSAGVGNTIYFGEGSWLTVV.

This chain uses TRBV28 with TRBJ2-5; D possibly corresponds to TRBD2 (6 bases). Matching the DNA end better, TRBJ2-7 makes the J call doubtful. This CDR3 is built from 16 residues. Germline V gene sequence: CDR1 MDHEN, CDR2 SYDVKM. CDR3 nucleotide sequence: TGTGCCAGCAGAGAAAAGGTGGCGGGAAGGTCCTACGAGCAGTACTTC. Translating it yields CASREKVAGRSYEQYF.

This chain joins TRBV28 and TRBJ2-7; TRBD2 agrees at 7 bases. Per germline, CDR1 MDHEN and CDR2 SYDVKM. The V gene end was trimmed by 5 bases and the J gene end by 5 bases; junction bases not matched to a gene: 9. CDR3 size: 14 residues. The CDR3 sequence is CASSVAGVNNEQYF. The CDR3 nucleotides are TGTGCCAGCAGTGTCGCGGGAGTTAACAACGAGCAGTACTTC.

CDR3 residues: CASSQVDRDSNEQFF. Written as DNA, the CDR3 is TGCGCCAGCAGCCAAGTGGACAGAGACTCCAATGAGCAGTTCTTC. The chain combines TRBV4-1 with TRBJ2-1; the D gene is possibly TRBD1 (6 bases). In germline, CDR1 is MGHRA, CDR2 YSYEKL. CDR3 length equals 15 residues. Between the trimmed V and J ends, which lost 1 base and 6 bases, there was a span of 13 bases.

Written as DNA, the CDR3 is TGTGCCAGCAGTTACGCCAGGGGCTACGAGCAGTACTTC. This codes for CASSYARGYEQYF. The rearrangement joins TRBV11-2 to TRBJ2-7; TRBD1 might be the D (6 bases). Trimming took off 6 bases at V and 3 bases at J, with 12 bases between the two ends. The CDR3 totals 13 residues. Germline CDR1 reads SGHAT; CDR2 reads FQNNGV.

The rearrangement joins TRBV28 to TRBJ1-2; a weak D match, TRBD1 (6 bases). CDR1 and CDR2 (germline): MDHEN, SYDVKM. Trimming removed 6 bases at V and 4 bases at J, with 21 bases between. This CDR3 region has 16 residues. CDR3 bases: TGTGCCAGCAGGCGAGGCGGGGGGGCGGGAGTCTATGGCTACACCTTC. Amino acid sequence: CASRRGGGAGVYGYTF.

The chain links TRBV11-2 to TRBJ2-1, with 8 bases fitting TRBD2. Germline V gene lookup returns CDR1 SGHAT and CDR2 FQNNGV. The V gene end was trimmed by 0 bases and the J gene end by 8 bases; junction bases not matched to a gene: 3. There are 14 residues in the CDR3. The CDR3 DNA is TGTGCCAGCAGCTTAGATCGGGGGGGGGATGAGCAGTTCTTC. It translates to CASSLDRGGDEQFF.

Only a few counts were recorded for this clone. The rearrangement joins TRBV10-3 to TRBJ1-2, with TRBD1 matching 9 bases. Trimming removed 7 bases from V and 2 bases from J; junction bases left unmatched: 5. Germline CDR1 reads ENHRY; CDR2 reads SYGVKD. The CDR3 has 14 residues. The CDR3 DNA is TGTGCCATCACTTATGACAGGGGGAACTATGGCTACACCTTC. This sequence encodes CAITYDRGNYGYTF.